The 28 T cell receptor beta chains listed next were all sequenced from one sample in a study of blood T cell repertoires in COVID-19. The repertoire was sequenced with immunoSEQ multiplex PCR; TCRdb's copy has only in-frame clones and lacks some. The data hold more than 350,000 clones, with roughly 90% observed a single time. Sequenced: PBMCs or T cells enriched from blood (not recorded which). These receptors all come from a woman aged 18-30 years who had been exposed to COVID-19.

CDR3 in DNA: TGTGCCAGCAGCACCGGGACTAACTACGAGCAGTACTTC. Amino acids: CASSTGTNYEQYF. The chain recombines TRBV3-1 (or the pseudogene TRBV3-2) with TRBJ2-7; 7 bases line up with TRBD2. Germline values: CDR1 LGHDT, CDR2 YNNKEL (reference sequence). The J segment lost 3 bases and the V segment lost 5 bases, leaving 4 bases of the junction unmatched. The CDR3 contains 13 residues.

The CDR3, as DNA: TGTGCCAGCAGTTACTCAGGGGGACAGGGGAATTCACCCCTCCACTTT. Its protein product is CASSYSGGQGNSPLHF. This rearrangement joins TRBV6-5 to TRBJ1-6, with TRBD1 matching 10 bases. This CDR3 has 16 residues. Germline trimming cut 0 bases from V and 7 bases from J; bases unmatched to any gene: 3. Germline assignment: CDR1 MNHEY and CDR2 SVGAGI.

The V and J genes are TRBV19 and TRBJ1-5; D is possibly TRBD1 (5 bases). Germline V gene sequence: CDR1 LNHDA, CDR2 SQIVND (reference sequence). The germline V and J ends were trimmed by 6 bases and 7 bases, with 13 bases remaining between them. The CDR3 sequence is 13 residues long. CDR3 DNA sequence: TGTGCCAGTAGCCCCAGGGAGGGGCAGCCCCAGCATTTT. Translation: CASSPREGQPQHF.

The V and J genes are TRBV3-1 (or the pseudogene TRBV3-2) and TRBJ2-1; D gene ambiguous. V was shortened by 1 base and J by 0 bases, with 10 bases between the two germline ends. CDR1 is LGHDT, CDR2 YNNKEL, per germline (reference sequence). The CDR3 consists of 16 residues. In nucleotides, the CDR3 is TGTGCCAGCAGCCAAGGTAACTTCGCCTCCTACAATGAGCAGTTCTTC. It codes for CASSQGNFASYNEQFF.

The CDR3 bases are TGCGCCAGCAGCTTCGAGCGACTCTCCTACAATGAGCAGTTCTTC. Amino acids: CASSFERLSYNEQFF. The rearrangement uses TRBV5-1 and TRBJ2-1; no clear D gene. The CDR3 totals 15 residues. V lost 2 bases and J lost 0, with 9 bases in between. CDR1 and CDR2 from the germline V gene are SGHRS and YFSETQ.

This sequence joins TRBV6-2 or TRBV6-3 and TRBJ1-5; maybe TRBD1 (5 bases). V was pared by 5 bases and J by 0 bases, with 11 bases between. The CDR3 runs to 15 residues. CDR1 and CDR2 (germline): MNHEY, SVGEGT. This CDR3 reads CASSGGTFSNQPQHF. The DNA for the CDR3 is TGTGCCAGCAGTGGCGGGACTTTTAGCAATCAGCCCCAGCATTTT.

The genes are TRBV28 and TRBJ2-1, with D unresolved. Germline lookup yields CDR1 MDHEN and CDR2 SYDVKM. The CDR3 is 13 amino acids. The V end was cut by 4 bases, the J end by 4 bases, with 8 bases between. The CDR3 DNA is TGTGCCAGCAGTTCACCGGAGTACAATGAGCAGTTCTTC. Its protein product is CASSSPEYNEQFF.

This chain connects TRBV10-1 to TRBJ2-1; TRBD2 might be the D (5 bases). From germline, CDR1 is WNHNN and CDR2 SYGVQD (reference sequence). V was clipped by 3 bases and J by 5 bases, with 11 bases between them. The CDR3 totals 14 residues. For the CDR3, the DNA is TGCGCCAGCAGTGATCCAGAGGGCCACAATGAGCAGTTCTTC. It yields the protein CASSDPEGHNEQFF.

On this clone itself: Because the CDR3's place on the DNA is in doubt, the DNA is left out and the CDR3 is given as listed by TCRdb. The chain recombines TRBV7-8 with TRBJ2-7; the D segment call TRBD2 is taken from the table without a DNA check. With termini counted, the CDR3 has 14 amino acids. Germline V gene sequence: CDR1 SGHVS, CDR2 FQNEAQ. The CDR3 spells CASSLVGSGSTENF.

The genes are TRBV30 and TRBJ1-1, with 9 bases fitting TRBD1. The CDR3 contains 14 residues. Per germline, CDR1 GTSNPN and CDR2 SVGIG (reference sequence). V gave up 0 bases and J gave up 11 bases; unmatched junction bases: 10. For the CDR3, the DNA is TGTGCCTGGAGTGTAGGGACAGGGCAAGAGGAGGCTTTCTTT. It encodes CAWSVGTGQEEAFF.

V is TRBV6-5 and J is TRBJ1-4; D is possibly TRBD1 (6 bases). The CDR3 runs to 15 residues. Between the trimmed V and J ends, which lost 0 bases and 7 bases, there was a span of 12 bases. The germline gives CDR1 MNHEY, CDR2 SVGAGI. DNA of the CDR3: TGTGCCAGCAGTTACTCCGAGGGGGTGGGTGAAAAACTGTTTTTT. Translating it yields CASSYSEGVGEKLFF.

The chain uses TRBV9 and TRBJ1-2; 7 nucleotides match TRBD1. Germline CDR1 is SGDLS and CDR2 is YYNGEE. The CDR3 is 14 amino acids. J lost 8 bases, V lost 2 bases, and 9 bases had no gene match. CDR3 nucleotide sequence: TGTGCCAGCAGCGTCAGCGCAGACAGGGACGGCTACACCTTC. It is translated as CASSVSADRDGYTF. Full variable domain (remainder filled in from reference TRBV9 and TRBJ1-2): DSGVTQTPKHLITATGQRVTLRCSPRSGDLSVYWYQQSLDQGLQFLIQYYNGEERAKGNILERFSAQQFPDLHSELNLSSLELGDSALYFCASSVSADRDGYTFGSGTRLTVV.

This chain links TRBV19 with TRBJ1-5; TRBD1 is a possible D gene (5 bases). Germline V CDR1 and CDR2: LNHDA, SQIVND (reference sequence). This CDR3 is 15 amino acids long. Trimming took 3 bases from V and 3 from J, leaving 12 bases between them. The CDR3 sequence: CASSILDRSNQPQHF. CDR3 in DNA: TGTGCCAGTAGTATCCTTGACAGATCCAATCAGCCCCAGCATTTT.

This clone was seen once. Here the CDR3 DNA reads TGTGCCAGCAGCTTAGAGATGAACACTGAAGCTTTCTTT. Amino acid sequence: CASSLEMNTEAFF. The V call is TRBV7-3, the J call TRBJ1-1; D gene ambiguous. Trimming shortened V by 2 bases and J by 0 bases, and 4 bases separated the two germline ends. CDR3 length: 13 amino acids. Germline-derived CDR1 and CDR2 are SGHTA and FQGTGA.

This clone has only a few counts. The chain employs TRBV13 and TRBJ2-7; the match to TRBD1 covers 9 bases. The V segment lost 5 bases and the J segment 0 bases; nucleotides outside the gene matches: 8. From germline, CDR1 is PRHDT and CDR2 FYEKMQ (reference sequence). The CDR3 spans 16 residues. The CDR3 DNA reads TGTGCCAGCAGCCCCAAGGGACAGGGCAGCTCCTACGAGCAGTACTTC. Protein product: CASSPKGQGSSYEQYF. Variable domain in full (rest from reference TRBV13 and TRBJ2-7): AAGVIQSPRHLIKEKRETATLKCYPIPRHDTVYWYQQGPGQDPQFLISFYEKMQSDKGSIPDRFSAQQFSDYHSELNMSSLELGDSALYFCASSPKGQGSSYEQYFGPGTRLTVT.

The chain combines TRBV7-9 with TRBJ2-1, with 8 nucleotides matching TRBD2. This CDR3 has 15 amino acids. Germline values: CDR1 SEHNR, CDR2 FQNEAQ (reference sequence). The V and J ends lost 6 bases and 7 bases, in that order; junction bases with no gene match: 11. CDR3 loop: CASSPSGSITNEQFF. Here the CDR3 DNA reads TGTGCCAGCAGTCCAAGCGGGAGTATCACAAATGAGCAGTTCTTC.

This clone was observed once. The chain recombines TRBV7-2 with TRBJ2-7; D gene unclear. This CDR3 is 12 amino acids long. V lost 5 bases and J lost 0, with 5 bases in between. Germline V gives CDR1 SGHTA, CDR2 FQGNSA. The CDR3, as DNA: TGTGCCAGCAGCGGCAGCTCCTACGAGCAGTACTTC. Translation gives CASSGSSYEQYF.

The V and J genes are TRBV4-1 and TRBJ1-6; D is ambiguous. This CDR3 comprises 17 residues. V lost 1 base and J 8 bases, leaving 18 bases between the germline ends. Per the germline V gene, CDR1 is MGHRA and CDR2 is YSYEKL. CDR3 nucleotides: TGCGCCAGCAGCCAAGGGCGGGCTCGAAGTGTGGATTCACCCCTCCACTTT. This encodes CASSQGRARSVDSPLHF.

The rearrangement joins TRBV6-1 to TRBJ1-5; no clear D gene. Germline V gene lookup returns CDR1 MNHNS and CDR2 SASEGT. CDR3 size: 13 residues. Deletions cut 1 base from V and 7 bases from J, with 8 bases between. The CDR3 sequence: CASSEVVGQPQHF. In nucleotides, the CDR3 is TGTGCCAGCAGTGAAGTTGTGGGCCAGCCCCAGCATTTT.

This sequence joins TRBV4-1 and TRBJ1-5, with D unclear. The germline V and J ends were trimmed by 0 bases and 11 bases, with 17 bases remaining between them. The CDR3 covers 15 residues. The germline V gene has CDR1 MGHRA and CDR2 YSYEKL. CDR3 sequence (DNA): TGCGCCAGCAGCCAAGAAGGCCGTTCCATGGGAGCCCAGCATTTT. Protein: CASSQEGRSMGAQHF.

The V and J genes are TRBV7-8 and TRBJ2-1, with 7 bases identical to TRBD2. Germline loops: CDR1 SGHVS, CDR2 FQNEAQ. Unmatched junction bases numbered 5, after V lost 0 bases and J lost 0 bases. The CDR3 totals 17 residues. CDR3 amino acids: CASSLARGGSSYNEQFF. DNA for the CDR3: TGTGCCAGCAGCTTAGCACGTGGCGGGAGCTCCTACAATGAGCAGTTCTTC.

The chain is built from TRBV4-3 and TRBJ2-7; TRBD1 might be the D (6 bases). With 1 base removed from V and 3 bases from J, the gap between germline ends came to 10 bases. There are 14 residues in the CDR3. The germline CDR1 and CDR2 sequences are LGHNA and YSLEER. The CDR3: CASSQATGYYEQYF. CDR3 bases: TGCGCCAGCAGCCAAGCGACAGGATACTACGAGCAGTACTTC.

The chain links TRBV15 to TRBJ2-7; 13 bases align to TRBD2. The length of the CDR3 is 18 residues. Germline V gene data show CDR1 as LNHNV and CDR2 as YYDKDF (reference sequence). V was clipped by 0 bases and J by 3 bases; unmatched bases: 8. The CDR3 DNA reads TGTGCCACCAGCAGAGATACGGGACTAGCGGGGTTTAGCTACGAGCAGTACTTC. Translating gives CATSRDTGLAGFSYEQYF.

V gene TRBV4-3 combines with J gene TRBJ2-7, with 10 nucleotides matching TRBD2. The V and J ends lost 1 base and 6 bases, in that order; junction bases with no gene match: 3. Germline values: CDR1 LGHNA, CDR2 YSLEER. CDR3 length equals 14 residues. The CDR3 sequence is CASSQGGTSVEQYF. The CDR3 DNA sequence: TGCGCCAGCAGCCAAGGTGGGACTAGCGTCGAGCAGTACTTC.

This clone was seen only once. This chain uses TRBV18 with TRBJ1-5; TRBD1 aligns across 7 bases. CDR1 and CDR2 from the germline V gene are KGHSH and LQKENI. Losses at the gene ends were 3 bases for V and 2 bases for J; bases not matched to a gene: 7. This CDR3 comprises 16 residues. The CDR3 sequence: CASSPQTGSGNQPQHF. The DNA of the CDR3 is TGTGCCAGCTCACCCCAGACAGGGTCGGGCAATCAGCCCCAGCATTTT.

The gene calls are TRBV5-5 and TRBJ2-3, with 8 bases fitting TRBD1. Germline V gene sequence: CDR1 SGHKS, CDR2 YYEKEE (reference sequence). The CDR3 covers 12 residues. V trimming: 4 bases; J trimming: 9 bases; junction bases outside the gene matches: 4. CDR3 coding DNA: TGTGCCAGCAGCCCCGGACAGGGAACGCAGTATTTT. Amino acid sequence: CASSPGQGTQYF.

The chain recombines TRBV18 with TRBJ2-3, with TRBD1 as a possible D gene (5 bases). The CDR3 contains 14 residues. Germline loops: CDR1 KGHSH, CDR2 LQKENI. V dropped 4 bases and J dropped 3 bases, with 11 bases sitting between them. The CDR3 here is CASSRGHKTDTQYF. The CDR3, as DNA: TGTGCCAGCTCACGCGGACACAAGACAGATACGCAGTATTTT.

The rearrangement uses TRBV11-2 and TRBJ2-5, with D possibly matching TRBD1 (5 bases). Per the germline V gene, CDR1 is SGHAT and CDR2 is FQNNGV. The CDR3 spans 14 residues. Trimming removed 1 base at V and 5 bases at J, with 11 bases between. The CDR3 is CASSLARGWETQYF. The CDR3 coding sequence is TGTGCCAGCAGCTTAGCTAGGGGATGGGAGACCCAGTACTTC.